This T cell receptor beta chain was obtained from a study of control samples from healthy donors and cancer patients. This clone was picked up a small number of times. The protocol was immunoSEQ multiplex PCR, while the TCRdb copy is restricted to in-frame clones and leaves out a portion. The sample contains around 250,000 clones, approximately 80% of which appear only once. CDR1 MNHEY and CDR2 SVGAGI come from the germline V gene. V shed 2 bases and J shed 1 base, with 11 bases lying between them. The CDR3 covers 15 residues. The sequenced sample was PBMCs. J is TRBJ1-1 and V is TRBV6-5; no definite D call. This clonotype originated in an older woman with lung cancer. CDR3 sequence reads: CASSYRMKANTEAFF. CDR3 coding DNA: TGTGCCAGCAGTTACCGGATGAAGGCGAACACTGAAGCTTTCTTT.